The source of this T cell receptor (beta chain) is a study of T cells in Graves' hyperthyroidism and ophthalmopathy. Many counts were recorded for this clonotype. It was RNA transcripts that yielded the amplified TCR beta CDR3 regions. HTBI primers drove first-round RT-PCR of the TCR CDR3. TCRdb re-analysed the multiplex PCR reads in MiXCR, keeping a single row per CDR3 protein. The sample has 300,000 to 400,000 distinct CDR3 sequences; 15% to 20% are singletons. Looked up from germline, CDR1 is SGHAT and CDR2 is FQNNGV. V lost 1 base, J lost 5 bases, and 14 bases lay in between. This CDR3 contains 15 residues.

The sequenced sample was blood. This chain connects TRBV11-2 to TRBJ2-5; the D is unclear. This TCR came from a man between 18 and 35 years old with Graves' ophthalmopathy. The CDR3: CASSLVTDLAETQYF. Written as DNA, the CDR3 is TGTGCCAGCAGCTTAGTTACCGATCTCGCGGAGACCCAGTACTTC.